Shown below are 5 T cell receptor beta chains from a single sample sequenced in a study of CD8 T cells in Susac syndrome. Random hexamers were used to reverse transcribe an amount of about 0.45 to 1 ug RNA. TCRdb redid the calling of the immunoSEQ multiplex PCR reads with MiXCR, one entry per CDR3 protein. The sample shows 100,000 to 150,000 distinct CDR3 sequences, over 85% of them seen only once. The sequenced material came from CD4+ T cells from PBMCs. The receptors shown here come from a human donor in good health.

This chain joins TRBV30 and TRBJ1-4; D call uncertain. V was clipped by 1 base and J by 0 bases, with 15 bases between them. CDR1 and CDR2 (germline): GTSNPN, SVGIG (reference sequence). The CDR3 loop spans 17 amino acids. For the CDR3, the DNA is TGTGCCTGGAGTGGTGCTCACACCAGTGCAACTAATGAAAAACTGTTTTTT. Its translation is CAWSGAHTSATNEKLFF.

V usage is TRBV29-1 and J usage is TRBJ1-1, with TRBD1 identical over 7 bases. Germline V gives CDR1 SQVTM, CDR2 ANQGSEA. This CDR3 is 13 amino acids long. With 5 bases clipped from V and 1 base from J, the junction kept 4 bases outside the gene matches. The CDR3 DNA is TGCAGCGTTACAGGGGCCGGGAACACTGAAGCTTTCTTT. Residues: CSVTGAGNTEAFF.

The CDR3 sequence: CASSSVSGANVLTF. In DNA form, the CDR3 reads TGTGCCAGCAGTTCAGTCTCTGGGGCCAACGTCCTGACTTTC. The chain recombines TRBV12-3 or TRBV12-4 with TRBJ2-6; D gene unclear. The V and J ends lost 4 bases and 0 bases respectively, with 4 bases between them. The CDR3 spans 14 residues.

The chain uses TRBV18 and TRBJ2-5; D not certain. CDR1 is KGHSH, CDR2 LQKENI, per germline. The CDR3 contains 13 residues. The V end lost 2 bases, the J end lost 5 bases, and 9 bases lay between the germline ends. CDR3 amino acids: CASSPSDLETQYF. The CDR3, as DNA: TGTGCCAGCTCACCAAGTGATTTGGAGACCCAGTACTTC.

The V and J genes are TRBV14 and TRBJ2-6; a weak D match, TRBD1 (5 bases). In germline, CDR1 is SGHDN, CDR2 FVKESK. Trimming took 3 bases from V and 1 from J, leaving 16 bases between them. The CDR3 has 18 amino acids. CDR3 coding DNA: TGTGCCAGCAGCCATCCGGACACGCCATCATCTGGGGCCAACGTCCTGACTTTC. It codes for CASSHPDTPSSGANVLTF.